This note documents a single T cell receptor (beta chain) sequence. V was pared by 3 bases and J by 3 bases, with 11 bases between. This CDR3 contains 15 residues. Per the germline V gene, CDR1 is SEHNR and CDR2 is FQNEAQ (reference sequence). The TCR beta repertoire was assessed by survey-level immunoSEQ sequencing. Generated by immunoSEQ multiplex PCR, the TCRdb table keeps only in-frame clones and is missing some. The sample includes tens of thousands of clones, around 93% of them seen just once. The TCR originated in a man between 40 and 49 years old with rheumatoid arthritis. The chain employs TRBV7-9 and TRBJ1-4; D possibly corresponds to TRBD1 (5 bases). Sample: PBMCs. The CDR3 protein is CASSLSGLANEKLFF. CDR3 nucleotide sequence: TGTGCCAGCAGCTTGTCAGGGTTGGCTAATGAAAAACTGTTTTTT. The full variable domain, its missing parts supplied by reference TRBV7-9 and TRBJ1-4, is DTGVSQNPRHKITKRGQNVTFRCDPISEHNRLYWYRQTLGQGPEFLTYFQNEAQLEKSRLLSDRFSAERPKGSFSTLEIQRTEQGDSAMYLCASSLSGLANEKLFFGSGTQLSVL.